These 18 T cell receptor beta chains share one sample of origin, sequenced in a study of blood T cells in healthy people across ages. Then a second PCR, running roughly 7 to 12 cycles, was carried out with a sample-barcoded 5' primer and a J-beta primer mix. TCRdb itself ran the 5' RACE reads through MiXCR, one entry per CDR3 protein. The top ten clones hold 3% to 4.5% of a sample with about 800,000 distinct CDR3 sequences, 25% of them seen once. These data also featured in a second study, about T cells of mothers and their children.

Sequencing was performed on blood. The receptors were gathered from a boy aged 5 to 17 in good health.

The rearrangement uses TRBV27 and TRBJ2-3; 8 bases are a match to TRBD2. V was pared by 3 bases and J by 1 base, with 6 bases of the junction left unmatched. The germline V gene has CDR1 MNHEY and CDR2 SMNVEV (reference sequence). The CDR3 covers 16 residues. The CDR3 DNA sequence: TGTGCCAGCAGTTTCTCGGCGGGAGGCGGCACAGATACGCAGTATTTT. This translates into CASSFSAGGGTDTQYF.

This clonotype was counted many times. The chain uses TRBV24-1 and TRBJ1-5; D is uncertain. V was clipped by 4 bases and J by 3 bases, with 6 bases between them. The CDR3 length is 13 residues. CDR1 is KGHDR and CDR2 is SFDVKD in the germline V gene. This CDR3 is CATSESFNQPQHF. CDR3 nucleotides: TGTGCCACCAGTGAGTCCTTCAATCAGCCCCAGCATTTT.

This chain links TRBV6-5 with TRBJ2-5; TRBD1 agrees at 9 bases. With the DNA end fitting TRBJ2-1 better, the J assignment may be wrong. Germline V lookup: CDR1 MNHEY, CDR2 SVGAGI. This CDR3 spans 16 amino acids. This chain's CDR3 is CASSYSTGTGINEQFF. The DNA of the CDR3 is TGTGCCAGCAGTTACTCCACCGGGACAGGGATAAATGAGCAGTTCTTC.

This clonotype was seen a few times. The V and J genes are TRBV6-4 and TRBJ2-5; 11 nucleotides match TRBD2. The DNA end is a closer match to TRBJ2-1, so the J assignment may be wrong. The CDR3 is 16 amino acids. Germline V gene sequence: CDR1 MRHNA, CDR2 SNTAGT. This chain's CDR3 is CASSLTPLAGGDEQFF. CDR3 nucleotide sequence: TGTGCCAGCAGCCTGACTCCCCTAGCGGGAGGCGATGAGCAGTTCTTC.

This clonotype was picked up a small number of times. The rearrangement joins TRBV13 to TRBJ2-7; 7 nucleotides agree with TRBD2. The end of the DNA aligns better with TRBJ2-1, so the J call may be wrong. CDR1 and CDR2 from the germline V gene are PRHDT and FYEKMQ (reference sequence). The CDR3 extends over 13 amino acids. As DNA, the CDR3 is TGTGCCAGCAGCTGGCGGGAGAGGTATGAGCAGTTCTTC. It specifies CASSWRERYEQFF.

The chain couples TRBV4-1 to TRBJ2-3; D unclear. CDR3 size: 17 residues. Germline CDR1 and CDR2: MGHRA and YSYEKL. The ends were cut back, 6 bases at V and 4 bases at J, with 23 bases in the middle. The CDR3 is CASSAWYPRLFPDTQYF. CDR3 in DNA: TGCGCCAGCAGTGCCTGGTATCCTAGGCTCTTCCCAGATACGCAGTATTTT.

This clonotype occurred many times. CDR3 bases: TGTGCCAGCAGCCAAGAAATGGTAACCCGGGAAAAACTGTTTTTT. Protein sequence: CASSQEMVTREKLFF. The V gene is TRBV3-1, the J gene TRBJ1-4; D unclear. Per germline, CDR1 LGHDT and CDR2 YNNKEL (reference sequence). Trimming took 0 bases from V and 8 from J, leaving 13 bases between them. The length of the CDR3 is 15 residues. Variable domain in full (rest from reference TRBV3-1 and TRBJ1-4): DTAVSQTPKYLVTQMGNDKSIKCEQNLGHDTMYWYKQDSKKFLKIMFSYNNKELIINETVPNRFSPKSPDKAHLNLHINSLELGDSAVYFCASSQEMVTREKLFFGSGTQLSVL.

The table lists this clonotype with a few counts. J is TRBJ1-1 and V is TRBV12-3 or TRBV12-4; D remains ambiguous. V was trimmed by 2 bases and J by 5 bases, leaving 24 bases between them. This CDR3 is 18 amino acids long. CDR3 sequence (DNA): TGTGCCAGCAGTTTATCTATAGGCAACTTTTGGGGAAAAACTGAAGCTTTCTTT. Translation gives CASSLSIGNFWGKTEAFF.

The chain combines TRBV20-1 with TRBJ2-5; no clear D. Germline V CDR1 and CDR2: DFQATT, SNEGSKA (reference sequence). This CDR3 comprises 14 residues. Between the trimmed V and J ends, which lost 0 bases and 7 bases, there was a span of 15 bases. CDR3 region: CSARDKGTAGTQYF. The CDR3 DNA reads TGCAGTGCTAGAGATAAAGGAACTGCTGGGACCCAGTACTTC.

The V gene is TRBV5-1, the J gene TRBJ1-4; unclear D gene. The CDR3 loop spans 14 amino acids. Trimming shortened V by 0 bases and J by 7 bases, and 10 bases separated the two germline ends. The germline V gene has CDR1 SGHRS and CDR2 YFSETQ. The CDR3 coding sequence is TGCGCCAGCAGCTTGGTTCAGGTCCTTGAAAAACTGTTTTTT. Its protein product is CASSLVQVLEKLFF.

The chain links TRBV7-9 to TRBJ2-7; D unresolved. The CDR3 length is 15 residues. CDR1 and CDR2 from the germline V gene are SEHNR and FQNEAQ (reference sequence). Trimming shortened V by 3 bases and J by 0 bases, and 12 bases separated the two germline ends. CDR3 sequence (DNA): TGTGCCAGCAGCTTTGAGCATTCCTTCTCCTACGAGCAGTACTTC. Its translation is CASSFEHSFSYEQYF.

This clonotype was detected a few times. The V and J genes are TRBV24-1 and TRBJ2-5; D gene uncertain. The J call is doubtful: the DNA matches TRBJ2-1 better. In germline, CDR1 is KGHDR, CDR2 SFDVKD. The CDR3 contains 11 residues. The CDR3 nucleotides read TGTGCCACCAGTTCCGTCAATGAGCAGTTCTTC. It specifies CATSSVNEQFF.

The CDR3 DNA follows: TGTGCCAGCAGCTTTACCCCAGGGGGCGGCCAGCCCCAGCATTTT. Its protein is CASSFTPGGGQPQHF. The chain links TRBV7-2 to TRBJ1-5, with 8 bases that match TRBD1. Germline-derived CDR1 and CDR2 are SGHTA and FQGNSA. Trimming took 3 bases from V and 7 from J; bases not matched to a gene: 8. This CDR3 spans 15 amino acids.

The chain uses TRBV20-1 and TRBJ1-1, with D possibly TRBD1 on 5 matching bases. The germline V and J ends were trimmed by 6 bases and 5 bases, with 16 bases remaining between them. This CDR3 is built from 13 residues. CDR1 is DFQATT, CDR2 SNEGSKA, per germline (reference sequence). The DNA for the CDR3 is TGCAGTGCCAACCCGGGGGGGAGGACTGAAGCTTTCTTT. Its translation: CSANPGGRTEAFF.

The genes are TRBV4-3 and TRBJ2-1; D gene uncertain. The germline CDR1 and CDR2 sequences are LGHNA and YSLEER. This CDR3 contains 16 residues. V lost 0 bases and J 2 bases, leaving 11 bases between the germline ends. CDR3 sequence reads: CASSQDYGSTYNEQFF. The CDR3 nucleotides are TGCGCCAGCAGCCAAGATTATGGGTCCACCTACAATGAGCAGTTCTTC.

This chain joins TRBV28 and TRBJ2-7, with 7 bases identical to TRBD1. V was pared by 6 bases and J by 7 bases, with 15 bases of the junction left unmatched. This CDR3 region has 15 residues. The germline V gene has CDR1 MDHEN and CDR2 SYDVKM. The CDR3 spells CASSPKPTGVHEQYF. CDR3 nucleotide sequence: TGTGCCAGCAGCCCCAAGCCTACAGGGGTGCATGAGCAGTACTTC.

The chain couples TRBV9 to TRBJ2-5; D is unresolved. The J call could be wrong; TRBJ2-1 is a better fit for the DNA end. Germline V gene lookup returns CDR1 SGDLS and CDR2 YYNGEE. The CDR3 totals 16 residues. In DNA form, the CDR3 reads TGTGCCAGCAGCGTAGATGAGGATTTCTCCTACAATGAGCAGTTCTTC. Translating it yields CASSVDEDFSYNEQFF.

This clonotype turned up a few times. The genes are TRBV7-2 and TRBJ2-1; 7 bases line up with TRBD2. The CDR3 runs to 16 residues. V was pared by 1 base and J by 2 bases, with 5 bases of the junction left unmatched. Looked up from germline, CDR1 is SGHTA and CDR2 is FQGNSA. In nucleotides, the CDR3 is TGTGCCAGCAGCTTAGGGGTAGCGGGTGCCTACAATGAGCAGTTCTTC. It translates to CASSLGVAGAYNEQFF.